This T cell receptor beta chain was obtained from a study of blood T cell repertoires in COVID-19. Overall study context: Spain, Italy and the United States supplied samples that represented acute and convalescent COVID-19. T cells, B-cell-depleted T cells, or PBMCs provided the cDNA or gDNA that served as material.

V trimming: 4 bases; J trimming: 2 bases; junction bases outside the gene matches: 19. There are 20 residues in the CDR3. Looked up from germline, CDR1 is LGHDT and CDR2 is YNNKEL (reference sequence). Methods used by the authors: By means of reference gene primer amplification, nucleated cell counts were estimated. Sequencing was performed with immunoSEQ multiplex PCR; in TCRdb, only in-frame clones are kept and a portion is missing. From that table come the V and J calls and clone size; the DNA was used to work out D and trimming. The table shows 30,000 to 40,000 clones, with roughly 90% occurring only once.

The TCR sequence derives from a man aged 45-65 years with active or convalescent COVID-19. The chain employs TRBV3-1 (or the pseudogene TRBV3-2) and TRBJ2-3; 9 bases are shared with TRBD1. Material for sequencing was peripheral blood. Here the CDR3 DNA reads TGTGCCAGCAGCCGTTTTGGGTTGGGGGACAGGGCGGTGGACACAGATACGCAGTATTTT. Protein: CASSRFGLGDRAVDTDTQYF.